The subject of this entry is one TCR beta chain. TCRdb keeps only in-frame clones here, not all; method: immunoSEQ multiplex PCR. This table holds a few hundred thousand clones, about 83% found once. The sample is drawn from a study of blood T cell repertoires in COVID-19. Study in general: The analysed material was cDNA or gDNA that came from T cells, B-cell-depleted T cells, or PBMCs.

The specimen was PBMCs or T cells enriched from blood (not recorded which). The clonotype comes from a woman aged 50 to 60 who had recovered from COVID-19.

This CDR3 is CASSPGRTGPWEAFF. The CDR3 DNA follows: TGTGCCAGCTCACCAGGGCGGACAGGCCCCTGGGAAGCTTTCTTT. The V gene is TRBV18, the J gene TRBJ1-1; TRBD1 agrees at 7 bases. CDR1 is KGHSH and CDR2 is LQKENI in the germline V gene. The CDR3 contains 15 residues. The V gene end was trimmed by 2 bases and the J gene end by 8 bases; junction bases not matched to a gene: 11.